This entry lists 31 T cell receptor beta chains sequenced from one sample in a study of PD-1 blockade in classical Hodgkin lymphoma. Each patient relapsed following autologous stem cell transplantation, and prior brentuximab vedotin exposure differed. The protocol was immunoSEQ multiplex PCR, while the TCRdb copy is restricted to in-frame clones and leaves out a portion. The sample lists some 96,000 clones; roughly 76% were seen once. The sample in question was peripheral blood mononuclear cells (PBMCs), obtained before the second cycle of nivolumab. The source is a human donor with classical Hodgkin lymphoma.

The chain uses TRBV28 and TRBJ1-5; 9 bases are a match to TRBD1. Germline CDR1 is MDHEN and CDR2 is SYDVKM. The CDR3 extends over 14 amino acids. The V segment lost 6 bases and the J segment 4 bases; nucleotides outside the gene matches: 4. CDR3 loop: CASSRTGENQPQHF. CDR3 bases: TGTGCCAGCAGCCGGACAGGGGAGAATCAGCCCCAGCATTTT. Full variable domain (missing parts from reference TRBV28 and TRBJ1-5): DVKVTQSSRYLVKRTGEKVFLECVQDMDHENMFWYRQDPGLGLRLIYFSYDVKMKEKGDIPEGYSVSREKKERFSLILESASTNQTSMYLCASSRTGENQPQHFGDGTRLSIL.

This chain links TRBV5-6 with TRBJ1-2; D uncertain. V was cut by 4 bases and J by 3 bases, with 10 bases left in between. Germline V lookup: CDR1 SGHDT, CDR2 YYEEEE. The CDR3 spans 13 residues. CDR3 in amino acids: CASSPGVDYGYTF. The CDR3 nucleotides are TGTGCCAGCAGCCCCGGGGTAGACTATGGCTACACCTTC.

This clone was found once. The chain recombines TRBV30 with TRBJ2-2, with D hard to call. The germline V gene encodes CDR1 GTSNPN and CDR2 SVGIG (reference sequence). The CDR3 has 16 residues. Trimming removed 2 bases at V and 1 base at J, with 14 bases between. In DNA, the CDR3 is TGTGCCTGGAGTCTAAGTCGACTCCTGAACACCGGGGAGCTGTTTTTT. It translates to CAWSLSRLLNTGELFF.

The chain is built from TRBV7-2 and TRBJ2-3; no reliable D call. Germline loops: CDR1 SGHTA, CDR2 FQGNSA. The V end lost 0 bases, the J end lost 4 bases, and 2 bases lay between the germline ends. This CDR3 has 12 residues. The CDR3 DNA reads TGTGCCAGCAGCTTAGCGTCAGATACGCAGTATTTT. Protein sequence: CASSLASDTQYF.

The chain combines TRBV29-1 with TRBJ2-3, with 8 nucleotides matching TRBD2. CDR1 is SQVTM and CDR2 is ANQGSEA in the germline V gene. The V and J ends lost 6 bases and 5 bases, in that order; junction bases with no gene match: 7. This CDR3 contains 13 residues. The CDR3 nucleotides read TGCAGCGTACTGGCGGGAGGCGGAGATACGCAGTATTTT. Translated: CSVLAGGGDTQYF.

The chain combines TRBV6-5 with TRBJ2-1, with 8 bases matching TRBD2. Germline V gene sequence: CDR1 MNHEY, CDR2 SVGAGI. This CDR3 contains 15 residues. V gave up 6 bases and J gave up 6 bases; unmatched junction bases: 10. The CDR3 DNA follows: TGTGCCAGCAGCCGGCAGCGGGAGACGATCAATGAGCAGTTCTTC. Translation: CASSRQRETINEQFF.

V gene TRBV10-3 combines with J gene TRBJ1-1, with 10 bases identical to TRBD1. Trimming took 1 base from V and 0 from J; bases not matched to a gene: 2. Germline V gene sequence: CDR1 ENHRY, CDR2 SYGVKD. The CDR3 is made up of 16 amino acids. The CDR3 nucleotides read TGTGCCATCAGTGAGTTGGGACAGGGGATGAACACTGAAGCTTTCTTT. Translating it yields CAISELGQGMNTEAFF.

The genes are TRBV28 and TRBJ1-2, with D uncertain. Germline values: CDR1 MDHEN, CDR2 SYDVKM. The CDR3 extends over 12 amino acids. V was clipped by 2 bases and J by 2 bases, with 3 bases between them. CDR3 in amino acids: CASSLSNYGYTF. CDR3 in DNA: TGTGCCAGCAGTTTAAGCAACTATGGCTACACCTTC.

This clone was found a few times. The genes are TRBV4-1 and TRBJ2-1, with TRBD2 identical over 10 bases. With 0 bases clipped from V and 6 bases from J, the junction kept 5 bases outside the gene matches. Germline CDR1 MGHRA, CDR2 YSYEKL. The length of the CDR3 is 16 residues. CDR3 region: CASSQEVAGGLNEQFF. CDR3 coding DNA: TGCGCCAGCAGCCAAGAGGTAGCGGGAGGTCTCAATGAGCAGTTCTTC.

In its sample, this clone was seen a few times. V gene TRBV4-1 combines with J gene TRBJ2-1; D may be TRBD1 (5 bases). CDR3 size: 11 residues. CDR1 and CDR2 (germline): MGHRA, YSYEKL. V was trimmed by 3 bases and J by 9 bases, leaving 6 bases between them. The DNA for the CDR3 is TGCGCCAGCAGCCACAGGGCTGAGCAGTTCTTC. Encoded protein: CASSHRAEQFF.

The chain recombines TRBV2 with TRBJ2-1; D unclear. The CDR3 is made up of 16 amino acids. Trimming left V 8 bases short and J 6 bases short, with 23 bases between. Germline V gene data show CDR1 as SNHLY and CDR2 as FYNNEI. In nucleotides, the CDR3 is TGTGCCAGCGCTGGGGTATCCTTAGTCCCCACCAATGAGCAGTTCTTC. It is translated as CASAGVSLVPTNEQFF. The entire variable domain, with the rest obtained from reference TRBV2 and TRBJ2-1, is as follows: EPEVTQTPSHQVTQMGQEVILRCVPISNHLYFYWYRQILGQKVEFLVSFYNNEISEKSEIFDDQFSVERPDGSNFTLKIRSTKLEDSAMYFCASAGVSLVPTNEQFFGPGTRLTVL.

The rearrangement links TRBV20-1 to TRBJ2-1; TRBD2 might be the D (5 bases). The CDR3 runs to 11 residues. Germline V gene sequence: CDR1 DFQATT, CDR2 SNEGSKA (reference sequence). V lost 6 bases and J 5 bases, leaving 8 bases between the germline ends. DNA for the CDR3: TGCAGTGCCAGGACTGACAATGAGCAGTTCTTC. Protein sequence: CSARTDNEQFF.

The chain uses TRBV18 and TRBJ2-3; 10 nucleotides agree with TRBD1. The germline gives CDR1 KGHSH, CDR2 LQKENI. The V segment lost 3 bases and the J segment 0 bases; nucleotides outside the gene matches: 3. The CDR3 totals 16 residues. The CDR3: CASSPGTGVSTDTQYF. The CDR3 region has the DNA TGTGCCAGCTCACCTGGGACAGGGGTCAGCACAGATACGCAGTATTTT.

The chain recombines TRBV7-6 with TRBJ2-1; tentatively, D is TRBD2 (6 bases). CDR1 and CDR2 (germline): SGHVS, FNYEAQ. The CDR3 spans 15 residues. The V end was cut by 1 base, the J end by 3 bases, with 10 bases between. The CDR3 coding sequence is TGTGCCAGCAGCTTAGTTTCGGGAGTCTACAATGAGCAGTTCTTC. This encodes CASSLVSGVYNEQFF.

This rearrangement joins TRBV7-2 to TRBJ1-3, with D maybe TRBD1 (5 bases). Germline loops: CDR1 SGHTA, CDR2 FQGNSA. The CDR3 spans 14 residues. The V and J ends lost 5 bases and 4 bases respectively, with 12 bases between them. DNA of the CDR3: TGTGCCAGCAGCCCCCAGGGTAACGGAAACACCATATATTTT. Its protein product is CASSPQGNGNTIYF.

This chain connects TRBV30 to TRBJ2-1, with TRBD2 matching over 7 bases. Germline-derived CDR1 and CDR2 are GTSNPN and SVGIG (reference sequence). This CDR3 has 15 amino acids. Trimming removed 5 bases from V and 6 bases from J; junction bases left unmatched: 13. CDR3 in amino acids: CAWRSTRGRVNEQFF. The CDR3, as DNA: TGTGCCTGGCGATCTACCCGCGGGAGAGTCAATGAGCAGTTCTTC.

The V and J genes are TRBV6-5 and TRBJ2-7; 8 nucleotides align to TRBD1. CDR1 MNHEY and CDR2 SVGAGI come from the germline V gene. Trimming removed 7 bases from V and 5 bases from J; junction bases left unmatched: 13. The CDR3 runs to 15 residues. DNA of the CDR3: TGTGCCAGCACCTACCGTAGGACAGGGACCCACGAGCAGTACTTC. Its translation: CASTYRRTGTHEQYF.

For the CDR3, the DNA is TGTGCCAGCTCGGACCTTAACTATGGCTACACCTTC. This encodes CASSDLNYGYTF. V gene TRBV6-6 combines with J gene TRBJ1-2; D not resolved. The CDR3 extends over 12 amino acids. Germline CDR1 and CDR2: MNHNY and SVGAGI (reference sequence). Trimming cost V 8 bases and J 1 base, with 8 bases left between them.

This clone occurred a few times. The chain is built from TRBV7-2 and TRBJ1-5; TRBD1 aligns across 7 bases. The CDR3 is 14 amino acids. V trimming: 1 base; J trimming: 7 bases; junction bases outside the gene matches: 4. The germline V gene encodes CDR1 SGHTA and CDR2 FQGNSA. The CDR3 DNA follows: TGTGCCAGCAGCTTAGGTAACAGGGGCCAGCCCCAGCATTTT. Its translation is CASSLGNRGQPQHF.

The V call is TRBV7-2, the J call TRBJ2-1; weak D call: TRBD2 (5 bases). The CDR3 is made up of 13 amino acids. The V gene's germline CDR1 is SGHTA and CDR2 FQGNSA. Between the trimmed V and J ends, which lost 1 base and 9 bases, there was a span of 10 bases. CDR3 coding DNA: TGTGCCAGCAGCTTAGGGGCCGGGGTTGAGCAGTTCTTC. Translating gives CASSLGAGVEQFF.

This CDR3 reads CASTPLAGGVNEQFF. The CDR3 DNA reads TGTGCCAGCACCCCTCTAGCGGGAGGAGTCAATGAGCAGTTCTTC. The V call is TRBV27, the J call TRBJ2-1, with 11 nucleotides matching TRBD2. From germline, CDR1 is MNHEY and CDR2 SMNVEV (reference sequence). V shed 7 bases and J 6 bases; nucleotides not matched to a gene: 8. This CDR3 contains 15 residues.

The V gene is TRBV6-1, the J gene TRBJ1-3; D gene unclear. CDR3 length: 16 amino acids. The germline CDR1 and CDR2 sequences are MNHNS and SASEGT. The V end was cut by 2 bases, the J end by 2 bases, with 13 bases between. The CDR3 region is CASSEYFGNTGNTIYF. In nucleotides, the CDR3 is TGTGCCAGCAGTGAATATTTTGGTAATACTGGAAACACCATATATTTT.

This chain uses TRBV4-1 with TRBJ1-1; D uncertain. V was pared by 3 bases and J by 1 base, with 12 bases between. CDR3 length: 15 residues. Germline assignment: CDR1 MGHRA and CDR2 YSYEKL. The CDR3 region is CASSQLGRTNTEAFF. The CDR3 coding sequence is TGCGCCAGCAGCCAGCTCGGGAGAACGAACACTGAAGCTTTCTTT.

The chain employs TRBV19 and TRBJ2-3; D is unclear. Trimming left V 2 bases short and J 4 bases short, with 13 bases between. CDR3 length equals 15 residues. Germline V gene lookup returns CDR1 LNHDA and CDR2 SQIVND (reference sequence). CDR3 nucleotide sequence: TGTGCCAGTAGTATACGGTCCTTGGCGGCAGATACGCAGTATTTT. It specifies CASSIRSLAADTQYF.

Concerning this clone: It may be a read error: a sequence one base away is much more abundant. This chain links TRBV5-4 with TRBJ1-3; D not resolved. Germline V gives CDR1 SGHNT, CDR2 YYREEE (reference sequence). Deletions cut 4 bases from V and 0 bases from J, with 2 bases between. This CDR3 spans 12 amino acids. The CDR3 DNA reads as TGTGCCAGCAGCGTCTCTGGAAACACCATATATTTT. Protein: CASSVSGNTIYF.

The V and J genes are TRBV7-7 and TRBJ2-3, with D uncertain. Germline V gene sequence: CDR1 SSHAT, CDR2 FNYEAQ (reference sequence). CDR3 size: 14 residues. Trimming shortened V by 1 base and J by 4 bases, and 9 bases separated the two germline ends. CDR3 protein: CASSLEVASDTQYF. The CDR3 region has the DNA TGTGCCAGCAGCTTAGAGGTGGCGTCAGATACGCAGTATTTT.

The gene calls are TRBV28 and TRBJ2-5; 7 bases fit TRBD2. The germline CDR1 and CDR2 sequences are MDHEN and SYDVKM. There are 14 residues in the CDR3. Germline trimming cut 3 bases from V and 5 bases from J; bases unmatched to any gene: 6. The DNA for the CDR3 is TGTGCCAGCAGTTTGGCGGGAGCGGGGGAGACCCAGTACTTC. Its translation: CASSLAGAGETQYF.

This chain uses TRBV10-3 with TRBJ2-3; D perhaps matches TRBD2 (6 bases). The CDR3 is 14 residues long. Trimming pared 2 bases from V and 8 bases from J, leaving 14 bases between. Per germline, CDR1 ENHRY and CDR2 SYGVKD. CDR3 in DNA: TGTGCCATCAGTGAGCAGGCGGGAACCCCTACGCAGTATTTT. Translated, it gives CAISEQAGTPTQYF.

The chain employs TRBV4-1 and TRBJ1-1; D remains unclear. Germline values: CDR1 MGHRA, CDR2 YSYEKL. CDR3 length equals 14 residues. V gave up 1 base and J gave up 4 bases, with 10 bases separating them. The CDR3 here is CASSQVQARTEAFF. The CDR3 nucleotides read TGCGCCAGCAGCCAAGTTCAGGCCCGCACTGAAGCTTTCTTT.

The chain recombines TRBV19 with TRBJ2-7; 7 bases fit TRBD1. Germline-derived CDR1 and CDR2 are LNHDA and SQIVND (reference sequence). The CDR3 has 13 residues. V was pared by 5 bases and J by 2 bases, with 3 bases of the junction left unmatched. This chain's CDR3 is CASSGQVPYEQYF. In DNA, the CDR3 is TGTGCCAGTAGTGGACAGGTACCCTACGAGCAGTACTTC.

This sequence joins TRBV5-5 and TRBJ1-5; 8 bases match TRBD1. The ends lost 4 bases at V and 1 base at J; junction bases unmatched: 10. The germline CDR1 and CDR2 sequences are SGHKS and YYEKEE (reference sequence). CDR3 length: 17 residues. CDR3 residues: CASSEDRVGRSNQPQHF. CDR3 coding DNA: TGTGCCAGCAGCGAGGACAGGGTAGGGCGAAGCAATCAGCCCCAGCATTTT.